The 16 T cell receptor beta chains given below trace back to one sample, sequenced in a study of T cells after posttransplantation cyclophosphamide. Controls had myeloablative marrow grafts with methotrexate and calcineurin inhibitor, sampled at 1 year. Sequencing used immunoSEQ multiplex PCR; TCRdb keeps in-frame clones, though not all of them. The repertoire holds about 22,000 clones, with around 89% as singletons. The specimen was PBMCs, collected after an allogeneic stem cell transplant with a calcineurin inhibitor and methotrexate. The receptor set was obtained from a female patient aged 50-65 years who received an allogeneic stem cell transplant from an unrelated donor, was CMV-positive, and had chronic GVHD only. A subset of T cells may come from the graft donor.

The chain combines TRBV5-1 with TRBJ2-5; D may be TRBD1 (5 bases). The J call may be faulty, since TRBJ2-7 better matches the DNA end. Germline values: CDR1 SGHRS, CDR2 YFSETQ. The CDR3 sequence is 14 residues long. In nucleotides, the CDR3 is TGCGCCAGCAGCTTGGCTCAGGGCCCCTACGAGCAGTACTTC. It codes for CASSLAQGPYEQYF.

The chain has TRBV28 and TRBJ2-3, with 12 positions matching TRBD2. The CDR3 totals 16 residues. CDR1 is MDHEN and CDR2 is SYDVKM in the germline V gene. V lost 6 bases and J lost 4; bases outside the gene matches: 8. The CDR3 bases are TGTGCCAGCAGAGACAGACTAGCGGGAGTTGCAGATACGCAGTATTTT. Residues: CASRDRLAGVADTQYF.

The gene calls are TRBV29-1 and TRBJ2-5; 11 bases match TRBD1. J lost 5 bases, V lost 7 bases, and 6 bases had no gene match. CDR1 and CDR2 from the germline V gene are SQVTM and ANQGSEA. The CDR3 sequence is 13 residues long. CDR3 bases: TGCAGCGGGGACAGGGGGGCGGGGGAGACCCAGTACTTC. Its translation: CSGDRGAGETQYF.

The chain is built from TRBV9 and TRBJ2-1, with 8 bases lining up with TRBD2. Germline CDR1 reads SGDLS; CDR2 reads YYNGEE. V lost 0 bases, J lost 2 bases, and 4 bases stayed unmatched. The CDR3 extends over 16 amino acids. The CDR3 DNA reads TGTGCCAGCAGCGTAGCTACTAGCGGAGCCTACAATGAGCAGTTCTTC. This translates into CASSVATSGAYNEQFF. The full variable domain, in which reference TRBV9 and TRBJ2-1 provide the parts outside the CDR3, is DSGVTQTPKHLITATGQRVTLRCSPRSGDLSVYWYQQSLDQGLQFLIQYYNGEERAKGNILERFSAQQFPDLHSELNLSSLELGDSALYFCASSVATSGAYNEQFFGPGTRLTVL.

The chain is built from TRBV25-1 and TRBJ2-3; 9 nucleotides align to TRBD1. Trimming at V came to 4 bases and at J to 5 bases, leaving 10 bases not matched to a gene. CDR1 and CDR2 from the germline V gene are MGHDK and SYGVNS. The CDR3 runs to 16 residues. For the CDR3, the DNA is TGTGCCAGCAGTGGTCCGGGACAGGGAGGGCTAGATACGCAGTATTTT. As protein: CASSGPGQGGLDTQYF.

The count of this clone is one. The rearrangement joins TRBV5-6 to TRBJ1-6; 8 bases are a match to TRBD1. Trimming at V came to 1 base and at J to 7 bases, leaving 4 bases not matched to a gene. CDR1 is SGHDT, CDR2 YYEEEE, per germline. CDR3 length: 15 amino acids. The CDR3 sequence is CASSLLHRGNSPLHF. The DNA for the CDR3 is TGTGCCAGCAGCTTGCTTCACAGGGGGAATTCACCCCTCCACTTT.

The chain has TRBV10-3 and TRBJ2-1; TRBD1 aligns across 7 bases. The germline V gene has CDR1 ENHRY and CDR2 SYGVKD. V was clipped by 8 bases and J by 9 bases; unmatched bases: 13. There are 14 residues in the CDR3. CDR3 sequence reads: CAISFQGDGGEQFF. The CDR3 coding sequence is TGTGCCATCTCTTTTCAGGGGGACGGCGGTGAGCAGTTCTTC.

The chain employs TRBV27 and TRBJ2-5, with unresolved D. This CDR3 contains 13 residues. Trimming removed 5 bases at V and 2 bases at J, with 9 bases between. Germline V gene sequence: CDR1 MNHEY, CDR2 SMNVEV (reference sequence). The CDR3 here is CASSIQNQETQYF. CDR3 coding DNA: TGTGCCAGCAGTATACAGAATCAAGAGACCCAGTACTTC.

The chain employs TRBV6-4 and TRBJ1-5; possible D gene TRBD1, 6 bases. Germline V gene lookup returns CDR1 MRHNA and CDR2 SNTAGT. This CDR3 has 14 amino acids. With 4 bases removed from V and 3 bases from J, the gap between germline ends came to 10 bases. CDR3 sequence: CASSADSSNQPQHF. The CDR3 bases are TGTGCCAGCAGTGCGGACAGTTCCAATCAGCCCCAGCATTTT.

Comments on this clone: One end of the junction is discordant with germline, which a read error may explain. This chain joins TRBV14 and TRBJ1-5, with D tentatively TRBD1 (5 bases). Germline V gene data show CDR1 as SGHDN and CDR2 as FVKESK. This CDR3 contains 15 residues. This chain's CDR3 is CASSQGTGGNQPQHF. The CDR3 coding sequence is TGTGCCAGCAGTCAAGGGACCGGGGGAAATCAGCCCCAGCATTTT.

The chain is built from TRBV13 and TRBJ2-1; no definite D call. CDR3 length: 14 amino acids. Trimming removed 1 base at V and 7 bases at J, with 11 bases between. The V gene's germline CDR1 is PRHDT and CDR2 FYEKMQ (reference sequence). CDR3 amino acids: CASSLVFTGNEQFF. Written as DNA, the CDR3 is TGTGCCAGCAGCTTAGTGTTCACCGGGAATGAGCAGTTCTTC.

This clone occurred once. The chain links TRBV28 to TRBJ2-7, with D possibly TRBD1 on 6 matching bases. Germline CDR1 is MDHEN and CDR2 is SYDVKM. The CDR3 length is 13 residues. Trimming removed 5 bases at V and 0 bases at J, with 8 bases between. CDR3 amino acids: CASSQGNSYEQYF. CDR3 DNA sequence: TGTGCCAGCAGTCAGGGGAACTCCTACGAGCAGTACTTC.

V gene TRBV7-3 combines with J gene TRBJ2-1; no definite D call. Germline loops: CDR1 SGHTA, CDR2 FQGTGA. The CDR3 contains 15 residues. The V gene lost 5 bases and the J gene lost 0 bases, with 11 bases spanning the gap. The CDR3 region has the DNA TGTGCCAGCAGCCGGAACACGGGCTCCTACAATGAGCAGTTCTTC. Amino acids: CASSRNTGSYNEQFF.

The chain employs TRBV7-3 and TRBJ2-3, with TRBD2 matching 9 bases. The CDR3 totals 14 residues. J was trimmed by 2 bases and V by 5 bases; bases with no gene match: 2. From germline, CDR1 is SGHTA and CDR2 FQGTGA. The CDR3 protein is CASSTSGLTDTQYF. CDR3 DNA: TGTGCCAGCAGCACTAGCGGGCTCACAGATACGCAGTATTTT.

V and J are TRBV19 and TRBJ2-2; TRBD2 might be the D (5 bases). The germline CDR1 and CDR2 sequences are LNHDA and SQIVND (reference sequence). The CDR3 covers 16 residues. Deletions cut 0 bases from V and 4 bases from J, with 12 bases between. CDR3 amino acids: CASSIDRNSATGELFF. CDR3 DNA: TGTGCCAGTAGTATAGATCGGAATAGCGCCACCGGGGAGCTGTTTTTT.

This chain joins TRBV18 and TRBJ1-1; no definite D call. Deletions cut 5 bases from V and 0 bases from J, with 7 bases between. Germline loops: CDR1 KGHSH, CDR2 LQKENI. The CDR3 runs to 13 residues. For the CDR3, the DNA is TGTGCCAGCTCATCGGCGGTGAACACTGAAGCTTTCTTT. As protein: CASSSAVNTEAFF.